Below, 19 T cell receptor beta chains from the same sample are listed, as sequenced in a study of OX40 agonist ivuxolimab in advanced cancers. Method: immunoSEQ multiplex PCR; TCRdb's copy keeps in-frame clones and lacks some. There are approximately 76,000 clones in the sample; around 85% occur only once, and roughly 6% lies in the top ten. Sequencing used CD4+ or CD8+ T cells sorted from blood, obtained in a trial of the OX40 agonist ivuxolimab. The source of these receptors is an adult with an advanced solid tumor such as melanoma, head and neck, liver or kidney cancer.

This rearrangement joins TRBV9 to TRBJ1-1; D is possibly TRBD1 (5 bases). Trimming removed 3 bases from V and 4 bases from J, with 16 bases in between. Germline V gives CDR1 SGDLS, CDR2 YYNGEE. This CDR3 has 15 amino acids. The CDR3 sequence: CASSASQVLGTEAFF. The CDR3 DNA reads as TGTGCCAGCAGCGCCTCACAGGTTCTGGGCACTGAAGCTTTCTTT. Variable domain in full (rest from reference TRBV9 and TRBJ1-1): DSGVTQTPKHLITATGQRVTLRCSPRSGDLSVYWYQQSLDQGLQFLIQYYNGEERAKGNILERFSAQQFPDLHSELNLSSLELGDSALYFCASSASQVLGTEAFFGQGTRLTVV.

V and J are TRBV27 and TRBJ2-7; D ambiguous. This CDR3 region has 13 residues. V was clipped by 5 bases and J by 3 bases, with 11 bases between them. From germline, CDR1 is MNHEY and CDR2 SMNVEV (reference sequence). In DNA form, the CDR3 reads TGTGCCAGCAGTCCCCGGCCCCTCTACGAGCAGTACTTC. Translated, it gives CASSPRPLYEQYF.

The chain uses TRBV5-6 and TRBJ2-7; 8 positions match TRBD1. There are 14 residues in the CDR3. CDR1 and CDR2 (germline): SGHDT, YYEEEE. V dropped 0 bases and J dropped 6; count of bases not matched to a gene: 5. The CDR3 loop is CASSLGGQGGEQYF. For the CDR3, the DNA is TGTGCCAGCAGCTTGGGAGGACAGGGAGGCGAGCAGTACTTC. Looking up the rest from reference TRBV5-6 and TRBJ2-7 gives the full variable domain: DAGVTQSPTHLIKTRGQQVTLRCSPKSGHDTVSWYQQALGQGPQFIFQYYEEEERQRGNFPDRFSGHQFPNYSSELNVNALLLGDSALYLCASSLGGQGGEQYFGPGTRLTVT.

This clone has more than one count but fewer than ten. This sequence joins TRBV10-3 and TRBJ1-2, with D possibly TRBD1 on 6 matching bases. From germline, CDR1 is ENHRY and CDR2 SYGVKD. The CDR3 spans 13 residues. Trimming stripped 6 bases from V and 4 bases from J, with 12 bases between. The CDR3 sequence is CAISGQLVYGYTF. The CDR3 bases are TGTGCCATCAGCGGACAGCTCGTCTATGGCTACACCTTC.

The chain uses TRBV27 and TRBJ1-1; tentative D call: TRBD1 (6 bases). V was pared by 5 bases and J by 4 bases, with 11 bases between. In germline, CDR1 is MNHEY, CDR2 SMNVEV (reference sequence). This CDR3 region has 13 residues. The DNA of the CDR3 is TGTGCCAGCAGTCACGAGGGGGGCACTGAAGCTTTCTTT. This encodes CASSHEGGTEAFF.

The chain has TRBV6-4 and TRBJ1-4, with 7 bases matching TRBD1. The V gene's germline CDR1 is MRHNA and CDR2 SNTAGT. V lost 11 bases to trimming and J lost 3 bases; unmatched junction nucleotides: 6. The CDR3 length is 13 residues. The CDR3, as DNA: TGTGCCTCGAGGACAGGAGCTAATGAAAAACTGTTTTTT. It specifies CASRTGANEKLFF.

This clone was counted between two and nine times. The chain links TRBV5-1 to TRBJ1-1, with D uncertain. Germline V gene lookup returns CDR1 SGHRS and CDR2 YFSETQ. The CDR3 loop spans 14 amino acids. V lost 3 bases, J lost 3 bases, and 12 bases lay in between. The CDR3 DNA reads as TGCGCCAGCAGCTATCTCCTTCAGGACACTGAAGCTTTCTTT. Its protein product is CASSYLLQDTEAFF.

The V and J genes are TRBV27 and TRBJ2-7, with TRBD2 identical over 8 bases. This CDR3 is built from 15 residues. Germline V gene sequence: CDR1 MNHEY, CDR2 SMNVEV (reference sequence). The V and J ends lost 3 bases and 1 base, in that order; junction bases with no gene match: 5. The CDR3 DNA reads TGTGCCAGCAGTTTCCGGCTAGCGGGTTCCTACGAGCAGTACTTC. This gives the protein CASSFRLAGSYEQYF.

The V gene is TRBV6-5, the J gene TRBJ1-2; TRBD1 matches at 11 bases. This CDR3 spans 15 amino acids. V shed 2 bases and J 7 bases; nucleotides not matched to a gene: 6. Germline V gene data show CDR1 as MNHEY and CDR2 as SVGAGI. The CDR3 region has the DNA TGTGCCAGCAGTTACCGGGACAGGGGGAGGGGTGGCTACACCTTC. This gives the protein CASSYRDRGRGGYTF.

The chain is built from TRBV6-6 and TRBJ2-7; possibly TRBD1 or TRBD2 for D (7 bases each). CDR1 is MNHNY and CDR2 is SVGAGI in the germline V gene (reference sequence). V lost 10 bases to trimming and J lost 2 bases, with 18 bases between them. The CDR3 contains 14 residues. CDR3 DNA: TGTGCCATCAGGGGGGGGAGTTTGACCTACGAGCAGTACTTC. It is translated as CAIRGGSLTYEQYF.

The chain combines TRBV9 with TRBJ2-1, with 7 bases that match TRBD2. The CDR3 totals 14 residues. Trimming removed 4 bases from V and 5 bases from J; junction bases left unmatched: 6. CDR1 SGDLS and CDR2 YYNGEE come from the germline V gene. The CDR3 is CASSRGRRDNEQFF. CDR3 DNA: TGTGCCAGCAGCCGCGGGAGAAGGGACAATGAGCAGTTCTTC.

The CDR3 loop reads CASSSRTVYRQETQYF. CDR3 nucleotides: TGTGCCAGCAGCTCTAGGACAGTTTACCGACAAGAGACCCAGTACTTC. The chain joins TRBV13 to TRBJ2-5; TRBD1 is a possible D gene (6 bases). Germline CDR1 and CDR2: PRHDT and FYEKMQ (reference sequence). The germline V and J ends were trimmed by 4 bases and 2 bases, with 17 bases remaining between them. CDR3 length: 16 residues.

DNA for the CDR3: TGTGCCAGCAGTGAAGTAGCGGGGGGGACAGATACGCAGTATTTT. Translating gives CASSEVAGGTDTQYF. The chain combines TRBV2 with TRBJ2-3; TRBD2 agrees at 11 bases. Germline V gene sequence: CDR1 SNHLY, CDR2 FYNNEI. V shed 1 base and J 3 bases; nucleotides not matched to a gene: 0. CDR3 size: 15 residues.

The chain couples TRBV14 to TRBJ2-1; unclear D gene. Germline CDR1 and CDR2: SGHDN and FVKESK. With 0 bases removed from V and 2 bases from J, the gap between germline ends came to 14 bases. This CDR3 spans 17 amino acids. The CDR3 protein is CASSQEGLGPPYNEQFF. Written as DNA, the CDR3 is TGTGCCAGCAGCCAAGAAGGGTTAGGGCCCCCCTACAATGAGCAGTTCTTC.

The table lists this clone with a few counts. J is TRBJ1-6 and V is TRBV6-5; weak D call: TRBD1 (6 bases). The CDR3 is 14 amino acids. Per the germline V gene, CDR1 is MNHEY and CDR2 is SVGAGI. V was cut by 10 bases and J by 7 bases, with 17 bases left in between. CDR3 bases: TGTGCCACCACGGGACCTCAGGGGAATTCACCCCTCCACTTT. This translates into CATTGPQGNSPLHF.

The V call is TRBV6-1, the J call TRBJ1-1; the D gene is possibly TRBD1 (5 bases). The germline V gene has CDR1 MNHNS and CDR2 SASEGT. This CDR3 has 14 residues. Deletions cut 6 bases from V and 1 base from J, with 12 bases between. This CDR3 is CASSPQRGNTEAFF. DNA of the CDR3: TGTGCCAGCAGCCCACAGAGGGGGAACACTGAAGCTTTCTTT.

The rearrangement joins TRBV30 to TRBJ2-7; the D gene could be TRBD1 or TRBD2 (6 bases each). Germline V gene lookup returns CDR1 GTSNPN and CDR2 SVGIG (reference sequence). This CDR3 has 14 amino acids. V was clipped by 8 bases and J by 2 bases, with 19 bases between them. CDR3 in DNA: TGTGCCAAACCGACGGTGGAGGGGGCCTACGAGCAGTACTTC. This codes for CAKPTVEGAYEQYF.

There are a few counts of this clone. The genes are TRBV5-1 and TRBJ2-2, with no clear D. Trimming left V 1 base short and J 4 bases short, with 8 bases between. The CDR3 spans 14 residues. Germline CDR1 reads SGHRS; CDR2 reads YFSETQ. CDR3 in amino acids: CASSLTQVTGELFF. The CDR3 DNA reads TGCGCCAGCAGCTTGACCCAGGTCACCGGGGAGCTGTTTTTT.

This chain connects TRBV11-1 to TRBJ1-2; tentative D call: TRBD1 (5 bases). CDR3 length: 13 amino acids. The germline CDR1 and CDR2 sequences are SGHAT and FQDESV (reference sequence). V was pared by 5 bases and J by 4 bases, with 11 bases between. CDR3 sequence (DNA): TGTGCCAGCAGCCCCCGGGACTTCTATGGCTACACCTTC. As protein: CASSPRDFYGYTF.